The T cell receptor (beta chain) under discussion was sequenced for a study of cytomegalovirus exposure and HLA in healthy donors (dated by TCRdb to about 2017). With respect to the entire study: The 650 to 800 repertoires of the first cohort and the roughly 120 validation repertoires were produced on the same platform, according to a later analysis. The aim of the study was to test whether cataloging public T cell receptors could identify signatures of past pathogen exposure. A separate validation cohort of some 130 different subjects was used in addition to the roughly 670-subject first cohort. High-throughput TCR immunosequencing, statistical association of individual TCRs with disease status, and machine learning were combined to predict cytomegalovirus infection status. What the authors observed across the whole study: A few of the identified cytomegalovirus-associated TCR beta chains were confirmed in vitro to be specific for cytomegalovirus antigens. All 110 or so repertoires were used to score co-occurrence in the validation cohort in a later analysis, because that analysis had no HLA typing for the cohort. Most TCR sequences were observed very rarely across donors, whereas some public TCRs were present in many individuals. The study listed 150 to 200 TCR beta chains as associated with cytomegalovirus. The classifier was reported to diagnose cytomegalovirus status with high specificity and sensitivity in both the original cohort and the validation cohort. The authors suggested that the approach could potentially be generalized to other disease states and immunological phenotypes. Of the cluster scores, approximately 95% were above 0 in a later analysis, which found that TCRs clustered in the first cohort also tended to co-occur in the 120 validation repertoires.

Library creation used the immunoSEQ multiplex PCR assay. Per the authors' processing: To diagnose cytomegalovirus status from the catalog of TCR beta chain sequences, a statistical classification framework was built. Not all clones reach the TCRdb copy of this immuneACCESS table, which keeps in-frame sequences only. Checked studies attribute under half of the gap to unresolved V genes and leave the rest unexplained. V, J and clone size reflect that table, while D and trimming were determined from the DNA. Present in this sample are roughly 300,000 clones, roughly 88% of which were seen just once. Clones ranked in the top ten supply around 0.9% of the sample. For this clone: It has no known antigen specificity. No per-base quality is available; no much larger clone lies one base away.

Donors formed part of the validation cohort, which comprised about 130 subjects and was distinct from the first cohort of some 700 subjects. This clonotype was obtained from a woman between 18 and 29 years old in good health and CMV-seronegative. Sequencing was carried out using PBMCs.

The nucleotide sequence is given as TGTGCCAGCAGCCCCGACAGTCGACCCAATCAGCCCCAGCATTTT. This encodes CASSPDSRPNQPQHF. The rearrangement combines TRBV11-2 with TRBJ1-5; perhaps TRBD1 is the D gene, with 5 bases matching. CDR3 length: 15 amino acids, cysteine to phenylalanine. The entry retains the CDR3 DNA only, 45 bases that are in frame from base 1. V loses 5 bases of germline sequence and J loses 3 bases, and the interval between the two ends is 14 bases. The germline V gene encodes CDR1 SGHAT and CDR2 FQNNGV. With all but the CDR3 taken from the reference TRBV11-2 and TRBJ1-5 genes, the full variable domain is: EAGVAQSPRYKIIEKRQSVAFWCNPISGHATLYWYQQILGQGPKLLIQFQNNGVVDDSQLPKDRFSAERLKGVDSTLKIQPAKLEDSAVYLCASSPDSRPNQPQHFGDGTRLSIL.